The 2 T cell receptor beta chains reported below all come from one sample, sequenced in a study of T cell clonotyping in hematopoietic cell transplantation. Sequencing used immunoSEQ multiplex PCR; TCRdb keeps in-frame clones, though not all of them. Of approximately 4,500 clones in the sample, approximately 85% were seen once. The starting material was peripheral blood mononuclear cells, obtained 180 days after allogeneic stem cell transplant. The receptors stem from a male patient between 55 and 70 years old who had an allogeneic stem cell transplant from an unrelated donor, so T cells may come from the graft donor. Some clones in this sample may be carry-over from other donors' samples.

The CDR3: CASSPSVGGWDTEAFF. CDR3 bases: TGTGCCAGCAGCCCAAGCGTTGGGGGTTGGGACACTGAAGCTTTCTTT. The rearrangement uses TRBV11-1 and TRBJ1-1, with a weak D call TRBD1 (5 bases). Trimming stripped 5 bases from V and 3 bases from J, with 19 bases between. The CDR3 totals 16 residues. Germline loops: CDR1 SGHAT, CDR2 FQDESV (reference sequence).

This sequence joins TRBV6-5 and TRBJ2-3; possibly TRBD1 for D (6 bases). Germline V gene lookup returns CDR1 MNHEY and CDR2 SVGAGI. The CDR3 length is 15 residues. Trimming cost V 3 bases and J 3 bases, with 13 bases left between them. This CDR3 is CASSYTGTQTDTQYF. The CDR3 region has the DNA TGTGCCAGCAGTTATACGGGGACACAGACAGATACGCAGTATTTT.